This T cell receptor beta chain was sequenced for a study of blood T cells in healthy people across ages. This clonotype was observed a few times. A junction end diverges from the germline sequence, so it may reflect a read error. The germline gives CDR1 DFQATT, CDR2 SNEGSKA (reference sequence). The CDR3 spans 13 residues. For the second PCR, which ran for about 6 to 11 cycles, a sample-barcoded 5' primer and a J-beta primer mix were used. TCRdb itself ran the 5' RACE reads through MiXCR, one entry per CDR3 protein. The top ten hold 15% to 19% of the sample, which has 630,000 or so distinct CDR3 sequences, under 30% seen once.

The chain uses TRBV20-1 and TRBJ1-5; tentative D call: TRBD1 (5 bases). The sample consisted of blood. The origin of this receptor is a woman of 80 years or more in good health. The CDR3 region is CSGSWGNNQPRHF. In nucleotides, the CDR3 is TGCAGCGGGAGTTGGGGCAACAACCAGCCCCGGCATTTT.